The T cell receptor beta chain described here comes from a study of Graves' ophthalmopathy and Graves' hyperthyroidism. This clonotype was recorded many times. What it binds is unknown. Using RNA transcripts, the TCR beta CDR3 regions were amplified. The first round was an RT-PCR with HTBI primers, and the second round was a multiplex PCR. One entry per CDR3 protein, called by TCRdb with MiXCR from the multiplex PCR reads. Counted here are approximately 210,000 distinct CDR3 sequences, 20% to 25% occurring once; the ten biggest clones make up 43%. This CDR3 is 18 amino acids long. The V end was cut by 5 bases, the J end by 0 bases, with 17 bases between. Germline V gene sequence: CDR1 LNHDA, CDR2 SQIVND (reference sequence). Study-level points and caveats: In separating ophthalmopathy from stable hyperthyroidism, a 13-signature model achieved 85% to 90% sensitivity and around 81% specificity. Blood contained most expanded thyroid clonotypes exceeding 0.001 frequency. Prediction of ophthalmopathy progression reached about 71% sensitivity and 72.22% specificity.

The rearrangement links TRBV19 to TRBJ1-6; D is possibly TRBD1 (5 bases). This clonotype originated in a woman between 45 and 60 years old with Graves' ophthalmopathy. Input material: peripheral blood. DNA of the CDR3: TGTGCCAGTAGTCCCACGAGAGAGGGGAGCTCCTATAATTCACCCCTCCACTTT. It encodes CASSPTREGSSYNSPLHF.